Shown below are 32 T cell receptor beta chains from a single sample sequenced in a study of T-cell memory formation after mild COVID-19. MiXCR was run by TCRdb on the 5' RACE reads, yielding one entry per CDR3 protein. The sample comprises about 320,000 distinct CDR3 sequences, roughly an eighth of which are singletons, and approximately 22% rests with the top ten. Material: PBMCs or a T cell subset sorted from them (not recorded which). All receptors derive from a man aged 18 to 30 who had mild COVID-19 (a few samples of this study predate the infection). Cell type and time point are not known.

The chain uses TRBV7-9 and TRBJ2-7, with 7 bases lining up with TRBD1. Germline CDR1 and CDR2: SEHNR and FQNEAQ (reference sequence). V gave up 4 bases and J gave up 8 bases; unmatched junction bases: 8. The CDR3 covers 13 residues. The CDR3 DNA follows: TGTGCCAGCAGCTCCGGGACAGTGGTTCAGCAGTACGTC. Protein product: CASSSGTVVQQYV.

This clonotype was picked up a small number of times. The V gene is TRBV6-2 or TRBV6-3, the J gene TRBJ2-2; D is possibly TRBD2 (6 bases). CDR3 length: 16 residues. Germline CDR1 and CDR2: MNHEY and SVGEGT. The V gene lost 6 bases and the J gene lost 1 base, with 15 bases spanning the gap. CDR3 region: CASRARDGGNTGELFF. In DNA form, the CDR3 reads TGTGCCAGCAGGGCCCGCGACGGGGGGAACACCGGGGAGCTGTTTTTT.

The rearrangement joins TRBV3-1 to TRBJ2-1, with D possibly TRBD2 on 6 matching bases. Trimming pared 0 bases from V and 15 bases from J, leaving 18 bases between. Germline values: CDR1 LGHDT, CDR2 YNNKEL (reference sequence). The CDR3 covers 14 residues. The CDR3 nucleotides are TGTGCCAGCAGCCAAGACGGCTTGGACTACCAGTCGTTCTTC. As protein: CASSQDGLDYQSFF.

The J gene is TRBJ2-7, the V gene TRBV4-1; D perhaps matches TRBD2 (6 bases). The CDR3 totals 16 residues. Trimming cost V 1 base and J 5 bases, with 18 bases left between them. Germline CDR1 is MGHRA and CDR2 is YSYEKL. The CDR3 protein is CASSQVQRDSGDEQYF. Written as DNA, the CDR3 is TGCGCCAGCAGCCAAGTACAGAGGGACTCGGGAGACGAGCAGTACTTC.

This clonotype appeared many times. The chain couples TRBV4-2 to TRBJ1-2; a weak D match, TRBD1 (6 bases). Trimming removed 4 bases at V and 4 bases at J, with 10 bases between. Germline lookup yields CDR1 LGHNA and CDR2 YNFKEQ. The CDR3 extends over 13 amino acids. CDR3 sequence reads: CASSRTDGYGYTF. The CDR3, as DNA: TGTGCCAGCAGCCGGACAGACGGCTATGGCTACACCTTC.

CDR3 sequence (DNA): TGCAGGGATGCGGGGCAGGGCATGAACACTGAAGCTTTCTTT. Translating gives CRDAGQGMNTEAFF. This chain connects TRBV20-1 to TRBJ1-1, with D tentatively TRBD1 (5 bases). From germline, CDR1 is DFQATT and CDR2 SNEGSKA (reference sequence). This CDR3 is 14 amino acids long.

The rearrangement joins TRBV7-2 to TRBJ1-1; D is uncertain. Trimming cost V 7 bases and J 1 base, with 10 bases left between them. Germline lookup yields CDR1 SGHTA and CDR2 FQGNSA. The CDR3 totals 13 residues. CDR3 sequence: CASTGVENTEAFF. CDR3 in DNA: TGTGCCAGCACCGGGGTCGAGAACACTGAAGCTTTCTTT.

This clonotype was detected many times. This rearrangement joins TRBV12-3 or TRBV12-4 to TRBJ2-1, with TRBD2 as a possible D gene (5 bases). The CDR3 runs to 13 residues. V was trimmed by 3 bases and J by 4 bases, leaving 7 bases between them. For the CDR3, the DNA is TGTGCCAGCAGTTTCCGGGGTTACAATGAGCAGTTCTTC. Protein: CASSFRGYNEQFF.

The rearrangement links TRBV25-1 to TRBJ2-5; D is ambiguous. V lost 1 base, J lost 0 bases, and 9 bases lay in between. Germline values: CDR1 MGHDK, CDR2 SYGVNS. The CDR3 runs 15 residues. CDR3 DNA sequence: TGTGCCAGCAGTGAATTCGCCAGTTACCAAGAGACCCAGTACTTC. This sequence encodes CASSEFASYQETQYF.

The sample holds a few counts of this clonotype. The chain recombines TRBV29-1 with TRBJ2-5, with D tentatively TRBD2 (7 bases). CDR1 and CDR2 (germline): SQVTM, ANQGSEA. V lost 0 bases, J lost 5 bases, and 13 bases lay in between. The CDR3 runs to 14 residues. CDR3 sequence reads: CSVEEGGAGETQYF. CDR3 coding DNA: TGCAGCGTTGAAGAAGGGGGGGCCGGGGAGACCCAGTACTTC.

The chain couples TRBV11-2 to TRBJ1-1, with a possible D match to TRBD1 (5 bases). The CDR3 length is 15 residues. V lost 8 bases to trimming and J lost 0 bases, with 16 bases between them. Germline-derived CDR1 and CDR2 are SGHAT and FQNNGV. CDR3 amino acids: CASAGAGTMNTEAFF. The DNA for the CDR3 is TGTGCCAGCGCCGGGGCAGGTACCATGAACACTGAAGCTTTCTTT.

There are a few counts of this clonotype. This rearrangement joins TRBV6-4 to TRBJ2-1; 8 bases are shared with TRBD2. CDR1 is MRHNA, CDR2 SNTAGT, per germline. The CDR3 has 15 residues. V lost 9 bases and J lost 5; bases outside the gene matches: 12. CDR3: CARSPFGGANNEQFF. The CDR3 DNA is TGTGCCAGAAGTCCCTTCGGGGGGGCTAACAATGAGCAGTTCTTC.

This clonotype was recorded a few times. The chain recombines TRBV20-1 with TRBJ1-3; 7 bases fit TRBD1. The germline V gene has CDR1 DFQATT and CDR2 SNEGSKA (reference sequence). The CDR3 has 15 residues. V gave up 1 base and J gave up 0 bases; unmatched junction bases: 3. The CDR3 region is CSARGGGNSGNTIYF. The CDR3 DNA is TGCAGTGCTAGAGGAGGGGGCAACTCTGGAAACACCATATATTTT.

This rearrangement joins TRBV4-3 to TRBJ1-2, with 7 positions matching TRBD1. V dropped 0 bases and J dropped 5; count of bases not matched to a gene: 9. This CDR3 has 16 residues. Germline CDR1 is LGHNA and CDR2 is YSLEER. This chain's CDR3 is CASSQDFRSGGYGYTF. The CDR3 DNA sequence: TGCGCCAGCAGCCAAGATTTCCGGTCAGGGGGATATGGCTACACCTTC.

A remark on this clonotype: Since a much larger clone is just one base distant, this may be a read error. The chain joins TRBV6-5 to TRBJ2-4; 9 bases are shared with TRBD1. Germline V gives CDR1 MNHEY, CDR2 SVGAGI. V dropped 10 bases and J dropped 10; count of bases not matched to a gene: 8. The CDR3 runs 12 residues. Written as DNA, the CDR3 is TGTGCCATCGCGGACAGGGGATGGATTCAGTACTTC. This translates into CAIADRGWIQYF.

The chain links TRBV5-1 to TRBJ1-6; D is uncertain. From germline, CDR1 is SGHRS and CDR2 YFSETQ. V lost 1 base and J 0 bases, leaving 8 bases between the germline ends. CDR3 length equals 16 residues. The DNA for the CDR3 is TGCGCCAGCAGCTTGACAACCAGCTCCTATAATTCACCCCTCCACTTT. Its translation: CASSLTTSSYNSPLHF.

The chain uses TRBV4-3 and TRBJ2-5, with D possibly matching TRBD2 (7 bases). The CDR3 extends over 15 amino acids. Germline CDR1 reads LGHNA; CDR2 reads YSLEER. Trimming removed 0 bases at V and 6 bases at J, with 14 bases between. The CDR3, as DNA: TGCGCCAGCAGCCAAGATGAGGGGGGGCCCCAGACCCAGTACTTC. Its translation: CASSQDEGGPQTQYF.

This chain joins TRBV4-1 and TRBJ2-3, with D perhaps matching TRBD1 (5 bases). Per the germline V gene, CDR1 is MGHRA and CDR2 is YSYEKL. V was shortened by 8 bases and J by 6 bases, with 12 bases between the two germline ends. The CDR3 extends over 12 amino acids. CDR3 nucleotide sequence: TGCGCCAGCCAGGGCACTGGCGATACGCAGTATTTT. It yields the protein CASQGTGDTQYF.

The chain couples TRBV29-1 to TRBJ1-2; D is unresolved. The CDR3 length is 12 residues. Trimming stripped 7 bases from V and 0 bases from J, with 9 bases between. Germline V gene sequence: CDR1 SQVTM, CDR2 ANQGSEA. CDR3 residues: CSGQRANYGYTF. The CDR3 region has the DNA TGCAGCGGACAAAGGGCTAACTATGGCTACACCTTC.

The table lists this clonotype with a few counts. V is TRBV7-6 and J is TRBJ1-6, with a possible D match to TRBD1 (5 bases). The V gene lost 1 base and the J gene lost 8 bases, with 18 bases spanning the gap. The germline V gene has CDR1 SGHVS and CDR2 FNYEAQ. This CDR3 has 17 amino acids. The CDR3 protein is CASSLEGLAGRDSPLHF. The CDR3 DNA follows: TGTGCCAGCAGCTTAGAGGGACTGGCAGGGAGAGATTCACCCCTCCACTTT.

This chain connects TRBV27 to TRBJ1-1; D is perhaps TRBD1 (5 bases). The CDR3 is 14 amino acids. Trimming took 2 bases from V and 4 from J, leaving 11 bases between them. Germline V gene lookup returns CDR1 MNHEY and CDR2 SMNVEV (reference sequence). The DNA of the CDR3 is TGTGCCAGCAGTTTAGGGGCAGGGTTCACTGAAGCTTTCTTT. Protein: CASSLGAGFTEAFF.

This clonotype was seen only a few times. The rearrangement uses TRBV12-3 or TRBV12-4 and TRBJ2-7; 12 nucleotides match TRBD2. J gave up 3 bases and V 3 bases, and 3 bases lay outside the gene matches. This CDR3 comprises 15 residues. CDR3 coding DNA: TGTGCCAGCAGTTTGACTAGCGGGGGTGTCTACGAGCAGTACTTC. Translated, it gives CASSLTSGGVYEQYF.

The V gene is TRBV11-2, the J gene TRBJ2-3; D uncertain. Germline V lookup: CDR1 SGHAT, CDR2 FQNNGV. There are 14 residues in the CDR3. V lost 0 bases and J 4 bases, leaving 8 bases between the germline ends. The CDR3 region has the DNA TGTGCCAGCAGCTTAGAACGGCAGTCAGATACGCAGTATTTT. It translates to CASSLERQSDTQYF.

This clonotype was detected only a few times. The V call is TRBV29-1, the J call TRBJ2-2; D is tentatively TRBD1 or TRBD2 (6 bases each). This CDR3 is 16 amino acids long. From germline, CDR1 is SQVTM and CDR2 ANQGSEA. Trimming left V 1 base short and J 6 bases short, with 18 bases between. The CDR3 loop is CSVEGYNGGKPGELFF. Here the CDR3 DNA reads TGCAGCGTTGAAGGGTATAACGGGGGCAAACCCGGGGAGCTGTTTTTT.

The chain recombines TRBV7-9 with TRBJ2-3; maybe TRBD2 (6 bases). There are 15 residues in the CDR3. V was cut by 7 bases and J by 5 bases, with 19 bases left in between. Germline V gene sequence: CDR1 SEHNR, CDR2 FQNEAQ (reference sequence). The DNA of the CDR3 is TGTGCCAGCACGTCCACGGGACTCTCAGGAGATACGCAGTATTTT. Its translation: CASTSTGLSGDTQYF. Drawing the rest from reference TRBV7-9 and TRBJ2-3, the complete variable domain is DTGVSQNPRHKITKRGQNVTFRCDPISEHNRLYWYRQTLGQGPEFLTYFQNEAQLEKSRLLSDRFSAERPKGSFSTLEIQRTEQGDSAMYLCASTSTGLSGDTQYFGPGTRLTVL.

The rearrangement uses TRBV2 and TRBJ2-3; D may be TRBD2 (5 bases). V shed 2 bases and J shed 0 bases, with 9 bases lying between them. Germline V lookup: CDR1 SNHLY, CDR2 FYNNEI. This CDR3 is built from 15 residues. Written as DNA, the CDR3 is TGTGCCAGCAGTGAAAGCGGTCGTAGCACAGATACGCAGTATTTT. Its translation is CASSESGRSTDTQYF. Full variable domain (remainder filled in from reference TRBV2 and TRBJ2-3): EPEVTQTPSHQVTQMGQEVILRCVPISNHLYFYWYRQILGQKVEFLVSFYNNEISEKSEIFDDQFSVERPDGSNFTLKIRSTKLEDSAMYFCASSESGRSTDTQYFGPGTRLTVL.

The chain couples TRBV7-2 to TRBJ1-5, with D perhaps TRBD1 (6 bases). This CDR3 contains 16 residues. Germline V gives CDR1 SGHTA, CDR2 FQGNSA. The V gene lost 4 bases and the J gene lost 7 bases, with 20 bases spanning the gap. The CDR3 DNA reads as TGTGCCAGCAGCTCCGCTCTAGGGGGAAGGGGACAGCCCCAGCATTTT. It codes for CASSSALGGRGQPQHF.

This clonotype was recorded many times. The chain is built from TRBV5-5 and TRBJ1-5, with 10 bases identical to TRBD1. CDR3 size: 15 residues. The V segment lost 0 bases and the J segment 5 bases; nucleotides outside the gene matches: 2. In germline, CDR1 is SGHKS, CDR2 YYEKEE (reference sequence). The DNA of the CDR3 is TGTGCCAGCAGCTTGGGGGACAGGGGATATCAGCCCCAGCATTTT. Translating it yields CASSLGDRGYQPQHF.

This clonotype was recorded a few times. The chain uses TRBV5-1 and TRBJ2-3; 8 nucleotides match TRBD1. The CDR3 runs to 17 residues. Trimming cost V 7 bases and J 4 bases; bases outside gene matches: 17. In germline, CDR1 is SGHRS, CDR2 YFSETQ. CDR3 sequence (DNA): TGCGCCAGCGAGCTTCACCGTGGGGCAGGGGGCGCAGATACGCAGTATTTT. This encodes CASELHRGAGGADTQYF.

This chain uses TRBV4-2 with TRBJ2-3; D may correspond to TRBD1 or TRBD2 (6 bases each). CDR3 size: 16 residues. CDR1 is LGHNA, CDR2 YNFKEQ, per germline. Trimming took off 1 base at V and 0 bases at J, with 11 bases between the two ends. The CDR3 is CASSQATGTSTDTQYF. The CDR3 DNA is TGTGCCAGCAGCCAAGCTACAGGGACTAGCACAGATACGCAGTATTTT.

The rearrangement joins TRBV20-1 to TRBJ1-6; 7 positions agree with TRBD1. CDR1 is DFQATT, CDR2 SNEGSKA, per germline (reference sequence). With V trimmed by 5 bases and J by 7 bases, 11 bases remained unmatched. The CDR3 has 15 amino acids. Written as DNA, the CDR3 is TGCAGTGCTCCTCCCCCGGGACAGAGGAATTCACCCCTCCACTTT. Amino acid sequence: CSAPPPGQRNSPLHF.

This clonotype came up many times. This chain connects TRBV7-2 to TRBJ2-2; a possible D gene is TRBD1 (7 bases). There are 15 residues in the CDR3. Looked up from germline, CDR1 is SGHTA and CDR2 is FQGNSA. Deletions cut 5 bases from V and 5 bases from J, with 15 bases between. The CDR3 protein is CASSLQGGTTGELFF. The CDR3 coding sequence is TGTGCCAGCAGCCTGCAGGGGGGAACTACCGGGGAGCTGTTTTTT.